A selection of T cell receptor beta chains follows, all from one sample in a study of T cells after yellow fever vaccination. Using its own MiXCR run on the 5' RACE reads, TCRdb lists one record per CDR3 protein. The sample contains roughly 160,000 distinct CDR3 sequences, about 7% of which appear only once. Sequences were derived from CD4+ T cells sorted from PBMCs, sampled roughly 5 days after the first yellow fever vaccination. The origin of the receptors is a young man who received the YFV17D yellow fever vaccine. CDR3s include the opening cysteine and the closing phenylalanine or tryptophan. D genes are given only for firm matches. Size tells how often a clone was seen (once, few, many) or the class of an expanded clone, and some rows leave it out.

clone_size	v_call	j_call	d_call	cdr3_aa	cdr3_nt
many	TRBV7-3	TRBJ1-1	TRBD1	CASSSTGEGEAFF	TGTGCCAGCAGCTCGACAGGGGAGGGTGAAGCTTTCTTT
many	TRBV6-5	TRBJ2-2	TRBD1	CASSYSTGANTGELFF	TGTGCCAGCAGTTACTCTACAGGGGCGAACACCGGGGAGCTGTTTTTT
many	TRBV7-3	TRBJ2-3	.	CASSPLGWMNTQYF	TGTGCCAGCAGCCCGCTGGGATGGATGAATACGCAGTATTTT
many	TRBV7-3	TRBJ2-1	TRBD2	CASSSGLAGLNEQFF	TGTGCCAGCAGCTCCGGACTAGCGGGGCTCAATGAGCAGTTCTTC
many	TRBV20-1	TRBJ2-5	.	CSAQDVSIRETQYF	TGCAGTGCCCAGGACGTGTCAATTCGCGAGACCCAGTACTTC
many	TRBV5-1	TRBJ2-1	TRBD2	CASSAAGTSGYNEQFF	TGCGCCAGCAGCGCGGCCGGGACTAGCGGATACAATGAGCAGTTCTTC
many	TRBV7-2	TRBJ1-4	.	CASSPRGGAGKLFF	TGTGCCAGCAGCCCTCGGGGGGGGGCCGGAAAACTGTTTTTT
many	TRBV3-1	TRBJ2-7	.	CASSFGTNYNYEQYF	TGTGCCAGCAGCTTCGGGACAAACTATAACTACGAGCAGTACTTC
many	TRBV12-3/TRBV12-4	TRBJ2-7	TRBD1	CASSLGQGRSNEQYF	TGTGCCAGCAGTTTGGGACAGGGGCGTTCTAACGAGCAGTACTTC
many	TRBV11-3	TRBJ2-2	TRBD1	CASSSGTASTGELFF	TGTGCCAGCAGCTCCGGGACAGCGAGCACCGGGGAGCTGTTTTTT
many	TRBV4-3	TRBJ2-5	TRBD1	CASSQTGQGKETQYF	TGCGCCAGCAGCCAAACGGGACAGGGGAAAGAGACCCAGTACTTC
few	TRBV7-9	TRBJ1-6	TRBD1	CASSWTGQISSPLHF	TGTGCCAGCAGCTGGACGGGACAGATCAGTTCACCCCTCCACTTT
many	TRBV28	TRBJ1-2	.	CASSGAYGYTF	TGTGCCAGCTCTGGGGCTTATGGCTACACCTTC
.	TRBV5-1	TRBJ1-4	TRBD1	CASSGTATSNEKLFF	TGCGCCAGCAGCGGGACAGCTACTTCTAATGAAAAACTGTTTTTT
.	TRBV7-9	TRBJ1-4	.	CASSMSGGEKLFF	TGTGCCAGCAGCATGAGTGGCGGTGAAAAACTGTTTTTT
.	TRBV6-2/TRBV6-3	TRBJ1-2	.	CSSSVLGQANYGYTF	TGTTCCAGCAGTGTCCTGGGGCAGGCCAACTATGGCTACACCTTC
many	TRBV5-1	TRBJ2-7	TRBD1	CASSKGQDYEQYF	TGCGCCAGCAGCAAGGGACAGGACTACGAGCAGTACTTC
few	TRBV18	TRBJ1-1	.	CASSYIGHGNTEAFF	TGTGCCAGCTCATACATTGGACACGGCAACACTGAAGCTTTCTTT
.	TRBV27	TRBJ2-3	.	CASSLRIFADTQYF	TGTGCCAGCAGTCTGAGGATTTTTGCAGATACGCAGTATTTT
many	TRBV7-9	TRBJ1-4	.	CASSLVEGEKLFF	TGTGCCAGCAGCTTAGTGGAGGGCGAAAAACTGTTTTTT
many	TRBV15	TRBJ2-7	.	CATSRESLGYEQYF	TGTGCCACCAGCAGAGAAAGTTTAGGCTACGAGCAGTACTTC
many	TRBV7-8	TRBJ2-3	TRBD2	CASSPGTSGGLTDTQYF	TGTGCCAGCAGCCCGGGGACTAGCGGGGGACTCACAGATACGCAGTATTTT
many	TRBV12-3/TRBV12-4	TRBJ2-7	.	CASSLGQGWTYEQYF	TGTGCCAGCAGTTTAGGGCAGGGATGGACATACGAGCAGTACTTC
many	TRBV10-3	TRBJ2-1	.	CAISDAGSYRNEQFF	TGTGCCATCAGTGACGCAGGGTCGTATCGCAATGAGCAGTTCTTC
.	TRBV20-1	TRBJ2-7	.	CSAREATRALSYEQYF	TGCAGTGCTAGAGAAGCTACTAGGGCCCTCAGCTACGAGCAGTACTTC
many	TRBV10-3	TRBJ2-7	.	CAISFGPSYEQYF	TGTGCCATCAGTTTCGGGCCGTCCTACGAGCAGTACTTC
many	TRBV7-2	TRBJ1-5	.	CASSSRGGNQPQHF	TGTGCCAGCAGCTCGCGGGGGGGAAATCAGCCCCAGCATTTT
few	TRBV12-3/TRBV12-4	TRBJ2-4	TRBD2	CASSRGVPGGSIQYF	TGTGCCAGCAGTCGAGGTGTCCCGGGGGGTAGCATTCAGTACTTC
many	TRBV3-1	TRBJ2-5	TRBD2	CATGTSEETQYF	TGTGCCACAGGGACTAGCGAAGAGACCCAGTACTTC
many	TRBV12-3/TRBV12-4	TRBJ2-7	TRBD1	CASRSDRGPGEQYF	TGTGCCAGCAGATCCGACAGGGGTCCGGGCGAGCAGTACTTC
many	TRBV2	TRBJ2-7	.	CASVKDRQAYEQYF	TGTGCCAGCGTGAAGGACCGTCAGGCCTACGAGCAGTACTTC
few	TRBV18	TRBJ2-7	.	CASSPPTSYEQYF	TGTGCCAGCTCACCACCCACCTCCTACGAGCAGTACTTC
few	TRBV4-3	TRBJ2-1	.	CASSQVQVSYNEQFF	TGCGCCAGCAGCCAAGTTCAGGTCTCCTACAATGAGCAGTTCTTC
.	TRBV7-2	TRBJ1-3	.	CASSPQSSGNTIYF	TGTGCCAGCAGCCCCCAGAGCTCTGGAAACACCATATATTTT
many	TRBV29-1	TRBJ1-2	.	CSVGGEQRGYTF	TGCAGCGTCGGAGGGGAACAGCGTGGCTACACCTTC
few	TRBV11-2	TRBJ2-3	.	CASNEVRTDTQYF	TGTGCCAGCAACGAGGTTAGGACAGATACGCAGTATTTT
.	TRBV7-2	TRBJ1-1	TRBD1	CASSPGGQGVLAFF	TGTGCCAGCAGCCCGGGGGGACAGGGGGTTTTAGCTTTCTTT
many	TRBV5-1	TRBJ2-1	TRBD2	CASSFRDSGGDYNEQFF	TGCGCCAGCAGCTTTCGAGATTCGGGGGGGGACTACAATGAGCAGTTCTTC
many	TRBV28	TRBJ1-3	.	CASSLAGAGNTIYF	TGTGCCAGCAGTTTAGCGGGGGCTGGAAACACCATATATTTT
.	TRBV4-2	TRBJ1-5	TRBD1	CASSRNTASGQGAIGQPQHF	TGTGCCAGCAGCCGGAATACAGCATCGGGACAGGGGGCGATAGGCCAGCCCCAGCATTTT
.	TRBV19	TRBJ2-1	TRBD1	CASSIYLTGVGNEQFF	TGTGCCAGTAGTATCTATCTTACAGGGGTTGGCAATGAGCAGTTCTTC
many	TRBV25-1	TRBJ2-3	.	CASSEGRTASTDTQYF	TGTGCCAGCAGTGAAGGGCGGACAGCTAGCACAGATACGCAGTATTTT
many	TRBV15	TRBJ2-3	.	CATSTGSGGLTDTQYF	TGTGCCACCAGCACTGGGAGCGGAGGCCTCACAGATACGCAGTATTTT
many	TRBV6-2/TRBV6-3	TRBJ1-5	.	CASSGLQGIRQPQHF	TGTGCCAGCAGTGGACTACAGGGAATCCGGCAGCCCCAGCATTTT
many	TRBV12-3/TRBV12-4	TRBJ2-2	TRBD1	CASRPDRGKNTGELFF	TGTGCCAGCAGACCTGACAGGGGAAAGAACACCGGGGAGCTGTTTTTT
many	TRBV4-2	TRBJ2-2	TRBD2	CASSQESGTNTGELFF	TGTGCCAGCAGCCAAGAGAGCGGGACCAACACCGGGGAGCTGTTTTTT
.	TRBV11-2	TRBJ2-3	.	CASSRRDSSTDTQYF	TGTGCCAGCAGCCGGCGGGACAGTAGCACAGATACGCAGTATTTT
many	TRBV5-1	TRBJ1-1	.	CASRRGQDTEAFF	TGCGCCAGCAGGAGGGGTCAGGACACTGAAGCTTTCTTT
many	TRBV6-2/TRBV6-3	TRBJ1-5	.	CASTFTDNQPQHF	TGTGCCAGCACCTTTACAGACAATCAGCCCCAGCATTTT
few	TRBV24-1	TRBJ2-1	TRBD1	CATSASGTGMYEQFF	TGTGCCACCAGTGCATCCGGGACAGGGATGTATGAGCAGTTCTTC
.	TRBV7-9	TRBJ2-5	.	CASSLMPPRGETQYF	TGTGCCAGCAGCTTAATGCCCCCTCGAGGAGAGACCCAGTACTTC